Listed here are 14 T cell receptor beta chains from one sample, sequenced in a study of blood T cells in healthy people across ages (dated by TCRdb to about 2015). Libraries were constructed by 5' RACE. A second PCR of about 6 to 12 cycles was run with a J-beta primer mix and a sample-barcoded 5' primer. In TCRdb, the public reads were trimmed at Q25 with fastp and aligned with MiXCR, with productive beta chains retained. Every entry covers one CDR3 protein and lists the most common genes and DNA from its rows. This sample is represented by around 1,900,000 distinct CDR3 sequences; about two fifths of them were singletons. The biggest ten clones account for roughly 23% of the sample. Material for sequencing was blood. The receptors here all came from a human donor in good health.

This clonotype was picked up many times. This chain joins TRBV29-1 and TRBJ2-5; the D gene is possibly TRBD2 (6 bases). This CDR3 spans 10 amino acids. In germline, CDR1 is SQVTM, CDR2 ANQGSEA. Trimming shortened V by 6 bases and J by 4 bases, and 6 bases separated the two germline ends. The DNA of the CDR3 is TGCAGCGTCGGGAGAGAGACCCAGTACTTC. Encoded protein: CSVGRETQYF.

This clonotype was counted a few times. The chain carries TRBV6-5 and TRBJ2-6; TRBD1 matches at 9 bases. The CDR3 extends over 18 amino acids. The V and J ends lost 6 bases and 2 bases, in that order; junction bases with no gene match: 11. Looked up from germline, CDR1 is MNHEY and CDR2 is SVGAGI. The CDR3 sequence: CASRFTGQGNTGANVLTF. CDR3 DNA: TGTGCCAGCAGGTTTACGGGACAGGGAAACACTGGGGCCAACGTCCTGACTTTC.

V is TRBV6-1 and J is TRBJ2-3, with 11 bases matching TRBD2. There are 19 residues in the CDR3. The V and J ends lost 6 bases and 2 bases, in that order; junction bases with no gene match: 16. CDR1 and CDR2 (germline): MNHNS, SASEGT. The CDR3, as DNA: TGTGCCAGCAGCATCACTAGCGGGGGACCCGGTGGGAACACAGATACGCAGTATTTT. Residues: CASSITSGGPGGNTDTQYF.

This chain connects TRBV6-1 to TRBJ2-4; 10 bases agree with TRBD2. The DNA end is a closer match to TRBJ2-7, so the J assignment may be wrong. The CDR3 runs to 14 residues. In germline, CDR1 is MNHNS, CDR2 SASEGT. CDR3 in amino acids: CASSTERGGYEQYF. The CDR3, as DNA: TGTGCCAGCAGTACCGAGCGGGGGGGCTACGAGCAGTACTTC.

The chain couples TRBV5-6 to TRBJ2-7; possibly TRBD1 for D (5 bases). V lost 4 bases and J 2 bases, leaving 16 bases between the germline ends. Looked up from germline, CDR1 is SGHDT and CDR2 is YYEEEE. The CDR3 contains 15 residues. Here the CDR3 reads CASSPQAGIAYEQYF. The CDR3 bases are TGTGCCAGCAGCCCTCAGGCAGGGATCGCCTACGAGCAGTACTTC.

V usage is TRBV6-5 and J usage is TRBJ1-6; D possibly corresponds to TRBD1 (5 bases). This CDR3 has 14 amino acids. Trimming removed 6 bases at V and 5 bases at J, with 11 bases between. The germline gives CDR1 MNHEY, CDR2 SVGAGI. CDR3 DNA: TGTGCCAGCAGACGCGGGGCCCATAATTCACCCCTCCACTTT. Its protein is CASRRGAHNSPLHF.

The chain joins TRBV4-1 to TRBJ2-1; TRBD1 aligns across 9 bases. CDR1 and CDR2 from the germline V gene are MGHRA and YSYEKL. CDR3 length: 15 residues. V shed 2 bases, J shed 5 bases, and the junction held 4 bases outside the gene matches. The CDR3 DNA reads as TGCGCCAGCAGCCAACAGACAGGGGGACACAATGAGCAGTTCTTC. Translated: CASSQQTGGHNEQFF.

In its sample, this clonotype was seen a few times. The rearrangement joins TRBV28 to TRBJ1-6; 8 nucleotides match TRBD1. The germline CDR1 and CDR2 sequences are MDHEN and SYDVKM. The CDR3 is 13 residues long. V lost 6 bases and J lost 8; bases outside the gene matches: 3. CDR3: CASRGQGDSPLHF. In DNA form, the CDR3 reads TGTGCCAGCAGAGGACAGGGTGATTCACCCCTCCACTTT.

V and J are TRBV7-2 and TRBJ2-5, with a weak D call TRBD1 (6 bases). The V end was cut by 6 bases, the J end by 1 base, with 12 bases between. Germline lookup yields CDR1 SGHTA and CDR2 FQGNSA. The CDR3 is 14 residues long. CDR3 in amino acids: CASRPGQPQETQYF. The CDR3 nucleotides read TGTGCCAGCAGACCTGGACAGCCCCAAGAGACCCAGTACTTC.

The chain uses TRBV12-3 or TRBV12-4 and TRBJ1-1, with D possibly TRBD1 on 5 matching bases. Trimming pared 3 bases from V and 4 bases from J, leaving 9 bases between. The CDR3 runs 13 residues. In DNA form, the CDR3 reads TGTGCCAGCAGTTTCAGGGTGAGCACTGAAGCTTTCTTT. It yields the protein CASSFRVSTEAFF.

The chain combines TRBV4-1 with TRBJ1-2, with D possibly TRBD1 on 6 matching bases. The CDR3 runs to 20 residues. Germline CDR1 MGHRA, CDR2 YSYEKL. V was trimmed by 2 bases and J by 0 bases, leaving 25 bases between them. In DNA form, the CDR3 reads TGCGCCAGCAGCCAACAGAGGGGGACATTAGCACTGAAACCTAACTATGGCTACACCTTC. Translated, it gives CASSQQRGTLALKPNYGYTF.

This rearrangement joins TRBV20-1 to TRBJ2-3; 8 bases are a match to TRBD1. Germline V gene data show CDR1 as DFQATT and CDR2 as SNEGSKA (reference sequence). This CDR3 region has 16 residues. Trimming removed 3 bases from V and 2 bases from J; junction bases left unmatched: 10. As DNA, the CDR3 is TGCAGTGCTAGGGAATCCTGGACAGGGAACACAGATACGCAGTATTTT. Translating gives CSARESWTGNTDTQYF.

CDR3: CASSYSGGRDTQYF. The CDR3 DNA reads as TGTGCCAGCAGTTACTCGGGGGGGAGAGATACGCAGTATTTT. This chain connects TRBV6-6 to TRBJ2-3, with 7 positions matching TRBD2. CDR1 is MNHNY and CDR2 is SVGAGI in the germline V gene (reference sequence). V lost 0 bases and J lost 5; bases outside the gene matches: 2. CDR3 length: 14 residues.

This chain joins TRBV6-1 and TRBJ1-2, with D perhaps matching TRBD1 (5 bases). The CDR3 extends over 14 amino acids. V lost 2 bases to trimming and J lost 8 bases, with 15 bases between them. Germline V gene data show CDR1 as MNHNS and CDR2 as SASEGT. The CDR3 coding sequence is TGTGCCAGCAGTGAAACCCTGGGACGTTACGGCTACACCTTC. Translation gives CASSETLGRYGYTF.